These 9 T cell receptor beta chains came from one sample sequenced in a study of type 1 regulatory T cells. TCRdb ran MiXCR on the reads and lists one entry per CDR3 protein. The sample lists some 90,000 distinct CDR3 sequences; 31% were seen once. Sequencing was carried out using CD4+ T cells, either the whole sample or a sorted fraction (not recorded which). The receptors were sampled from a human donor in good health.

This chain connects TRBV28 to TRBJ1-6, with 10 bases that match TRBD1. This CDR3 region has 17 residues. Losses at the gene ends were 7 bases for V and 0 bases for J; bases not matched to a gene: 6. In germline, CDR1 is MDHEN, CDR2 SYDVKM. The CDR3 loop reads CASTGQGGSSYNSPLHF. CDR3 bases: TGTGCCAGCACCGGACAGGGGGGCAGCTCCTATAATTCACCCCTCCACTTT.

This clonotype was counted only a few times. The gene calls are TRBV10-3 and TRBJ2-5; 14 nucleotides agree with TRBD2. V dropped 5 bases and J dropped 5; count of bases not matched to a gene: 10. The CDR3 length is 17 residues. Germline V gene sequence: CDR1 ENHRY, CDR2 SYGVKD. The CDR3 DNA sequence: TGTGCCATCAGTCCGCGACTAGCGGGAGGGCCCGGTGAGACCCAGTACTTC. It codes for CAISPRLAGGPGETQYF.

This clonotype was found a few times. CDR3 nucleotides: TGCAGTGCCACCCCGACCGCGTCTAGCGGGATGGACACAGATACGCAGTATTTT. It translates to CSATPTASSGMDTDTQYF. The chain combines TRBV20-1 with TRBJ2-3, with 9 bases matching TRBD2. J lost 2 bases, V lost 6 bases, and 18 bases had no gene match. The CDR3 has 18 residues. Germline lookup yields CDR1 DFQATT and CDR2 SNEGSKA (reference sequence).

The chain couples TRBV20-1 to TRBJ2-7; D ambiguous. Between the trimmed V and J ends, which lost 3 bases and 0 bases, there was a span of 6 bases. This CDR3 is built from 12 residues. Germline loops: CDR1 DFQATT, CDR2 SNEGSKA (reference sequence). The CDR3 loop reads CSASPDSYEQYF. The CDR3 DNA reads as TGCAGTGCTAGTCCAGACTCCTACGAGCAGTACTTC.

This clonotype showed up just a few times. The rearrangement links TRBV7-9 to TRBJ1-1; D remains ambiguous. Trimming shortened V by 3 bases and J by 4 bases, and 9 bases separated the two germline ends. Germline V gene sequence: CDR1 SEHNR, CDR2 FQNEAQ (reference sequence). The CDR3 has 13 amino acids. The CDR3 DNA reads as TGTGCCAGCAGCTTTACACCGGGCACTGAAGCTTTCTTT. Its protein is CASSFTPGTEAFF.

This clonotype was observed a handful of times. CDR3 loop: CASSLGTTSTGELFF. The CDR3 nucleotides read TGCGCCAGCAGCCTGGGGACAACTTCCACCGGGGAGCTGTTTTTT. The chain recombines TRBV5-1 with TRBJ2-2; D is possibly TRBD1 (6 bases). Germline V gives CDR1 SGHRS, CDR2 YFSETQ. The CDR3 runs to 15 residues. V was shortened by 4 bases and J by 4 bases, with 14 bases between the two germline ends.

This clonotype was found a few times. The J gene is TRBJ1-5, the V gene TRBV7-2, with D perhaps TRBD1 (6 bases). Trimming took 5 bases from V and 7 from J, leaving 15 bases between them. Germline loops: CDR1 SGHTA, CDR2 FQGNSA. The CDR3 consists of 14 residues. CDR3 protein: CASSPGVLGQPQHF. For the CDR3, the DNA is TGTGCCAGCAGCCCAGGGGTCCTCGGGCAGCCCCAGCATTTT.

The V gene is TRBV7-9, the J gene TRBJ2-1; 11 nucleotides agree with TRBD2. V trimming: 0 bases; J trimming: 7 bases; junction bases outside the gene matches: 5. The CDR3 spans 16 residues. Germline CDR1 SEHNR, CDR2 FQNEAQ (reference sequence). This CDR3 is CASSLARLAGPNEQFF. The CDR3 DNA reads as TGTGCCAGCAGCTTAGCCAGACTAGCGGGACCAAATGAGCAGTTCTTC.

The rearrangement uses TRBV12-3 or TRBV12-4 and TRBJ2-7; tentative D call: TRBD2 (5 bases). V shed 3 bases and J shed 1 base, with 7 bases lying between them. The CDR3 consists of 13 residues. CDR3 amino acids: CASSFQRSYEQYF. The CDR3 DNA is TGTGCCAGCAGTTTCCAGCGGTCCTACGAGCAGTACTTC.